This entry lists 9 T cell receptor beta chains sequenced from one sample in a study of shared T cell receptors in the human thymus. Libraries were prepared by immunoSEQ multiplex PCR; TCRdb keeps only in-frame clonotypes and omits some of them. The repertoire has hundreds of thousands of clones, 85% to 90% of them found once; the top ten carry approximately 0.01%. These same data were also listed under a study on human thymus T cells.

Sequences were obtained from thymocytes. These receptors all stem from a boy under three years old with a congenital heart defect.

The chain employs TRBV21-1 and TRBJ1-1. TRBV21-1 is an annotated pseudogene. CDR3 length: 19 residues. The CDR3 nucleotides read TGTGCCAGCAGCAAAGTGAGTCGGGGAATAGGGCTTGGCGTGCCTGAAGCTTTCTTT. Translated: CASSKVSRGIGLGVPEAFF.

This clone was counted a few times. This rearrangement joins TRBV25-1 to TRBJ1-4, with TRBD1 matching over 8 bases. CDR1 is MGHDK and CDR2 is SYGVNS in the germline V gene. The CDR3 has 13 amino acids. V trimming: 9 bases; J trimming: 3 bases; junction bases outside the gene matches: 3. CDR3: CASTDRANEKLFF. The CDR3 bases are TGTGCCAGTACGGACAGGGCTAATGAAAAACTGTTTTTT.

The chain joins TRBV4-3 to TRBJ2-5, with TRBD2 matching over 10 bases. The CDR3 has 21 residues. J gave up 0 bases and V 0 bases, and 16 bases lay outside the gene matches. Germline-derived CDR1 and CDR2 are LGHNA and YSLEER. Here the CDR3 DNA reads TGCGCCAGCAGCCAAGATATAAAGCGGGAGGGCCGTGGGGTGTACCAAGAGACCCAGTACTTC. As protein: CASSQDIKREGRGVYQETQYF.

The rearrangement uses TRBV5-6 and TRBJ2-7; D unresolved. This CDR3 spans 13 amino acids. From germline, CDR1 is SGHDT and CDR2 YYEEEE. With 4 bases removed from V and 1 base from J, the gap between germline ends came to 9 bases. Here the CDR3 reads CASSLSKSYEQYF. The CDR3 DNA sequence: TGTGCCAGCAGCCTAAGCAAATCCTACGAGCAGTACTTC.

This clone appeared once. Germline is not matched at one junction end, which may reflect a read error. The chain employs TRBV6-4 and TRBJ1-2, with TRBD1 as a possible D gene (6 bases). The germline V gene has CDR1 MRHNA and CDR2 SNTAGT. The CDR3 is 13 amino acids. The CDR3 region has the DNA TGTGCCAGCCTCCTCGGGGGGCTTGATGGGTACACCTTC. This encodes CASLLGGLDGYTF.

This chain links TRBV5-1 with TRBJ2-7, with 14 bases lining up with TRBD2. The CDR3 runs 18 residues. Per germline, CDR1 SGHRS and CDR2 YFSETQ. Germline trimming cut 2 bases from V and 0 bases from J; bases unmatched to any gene: 7. CDR3 loop: CASSFTGTSGGSSYEQYF. DNA for the CDR3: TGCGCCAGCAGCTTTACCGGGACTAGCGGGGGAAGCTCCTACGAGCAGTACTTC.

In this sample, this clone turned up a few times. This chain joins TRBV4-1 and TRBJ2-6; 9 bases map to TRBD1. CDR1 and CDR2 (germline): MGHRA, YSYEKL. CDR3 length equals 20 residues. After removal of 0 bases from V and 0 bases from J, the junction contained 9 bases not matched to a gene. CDR3 in DNA: TGCGCCAGCAGCCAAGATTTGGGACAGGGACCCAGCTCTGGGGCCAACGTCCTGACTTTC. Its protein product is CASSQDLGQGPSSGANVLTF.

The rearrangement links TRBV10-3 to TRBJ2-7, with a weak D call TRBD1 (6 bases). This CDR3 is 15 amino acids long. The V end lost 3 bases, the J end lost 3 bases, and 15 bases lay between the germline ends. Germline lookup yields CDR1 ENHRY and CDR2 SYGVKD. The CDR3 nucleotides read TGTGCCATCAGTGAAAGGTTGGGGACACACTACGAGCAGTACTTC. Amino acids: CAISERLGTHYEQYF.

The gene calls are TRBV10-2 and TRBJ2-3, with TRBD1 matching 7 bases. V gave up 2 bases and J gave up 3 bases; unmatched junction bases: 2. Germline V gene sequence: CDR1 WSHSY, CDR2 SAAADI. The CDR3 loop spans 14 amino acids. CDR3 region: CASSEDRETDTQYF. CDR3 nucleotide sequence: TGCGCCAGCAGTGAGGACAGGGAAACAGATACGCAGTATTTT.